This TCR beta chain came from a study of shared T cell receptors in the human thymus. TCRdb keeps only in-frame clones here, not all; method: immunoSEQ multiplex PCR. The sample carries 65,000 to 70,000 clones, 90% to 95% recorded once. The CDR3 runs 14 residues. In germline, CDR1 is MDHEN, CDR2 SYDVKM. Trimming took off 2 bases at V and 4 bases at J, with 6 bases between the two ends. This chain connects TRBV28 to TRBJ2-6; D call uncertain. This clonotype originated in a human donor. The sequenced sample was thymocytes. CDR3 residues: CASSLDRGANVLTF. DNA for the CDR3: TGTGCCAGCAGTTTAGACCGGGGGGCCAACGTCCTGACTTTC.